The entry that follows covers one TCR beta chain sequence. Its antigen is undetermined. Using its own MiXCR run on the 5' RACE reads, TCRdb lists one record per CDR3 protein. The data show around 360,000 distinct CDR3 sequences, roughly 12% seen once. The CDR3 runs 15 residues. CDR1 and CDR2 (germline): MNHEY, SVGEGT. This sample stems from a study of T cells after yellow fever vaccination. Whole-study findings and limits: Overall, a small share of clonotypes was seen in both CD4 and CD8 compartments. Faster peaking, at day 5 versus 15, marked a secondary response that was weaker. Abundant bulk-population clonotypes could contaminate the FACS-sorted repertoires.

This receptor was taken from a man younger than 30 who received the YFV17D yellow fever vaccine. The J gene is TRBJ2-7, the V gene TRBV6-2 or TRBV6-3, with 8 bases matching TRBD1. This material consisted of PBMCs, taken on the day of the first yellow fever vaccination. DNA of the CDR3: TGTGCCAGCAGGCCCGACAGGGGCGGATCCTCCGAGCAGTACGTC. Its protein is CASRPDRGGSSEQYV.